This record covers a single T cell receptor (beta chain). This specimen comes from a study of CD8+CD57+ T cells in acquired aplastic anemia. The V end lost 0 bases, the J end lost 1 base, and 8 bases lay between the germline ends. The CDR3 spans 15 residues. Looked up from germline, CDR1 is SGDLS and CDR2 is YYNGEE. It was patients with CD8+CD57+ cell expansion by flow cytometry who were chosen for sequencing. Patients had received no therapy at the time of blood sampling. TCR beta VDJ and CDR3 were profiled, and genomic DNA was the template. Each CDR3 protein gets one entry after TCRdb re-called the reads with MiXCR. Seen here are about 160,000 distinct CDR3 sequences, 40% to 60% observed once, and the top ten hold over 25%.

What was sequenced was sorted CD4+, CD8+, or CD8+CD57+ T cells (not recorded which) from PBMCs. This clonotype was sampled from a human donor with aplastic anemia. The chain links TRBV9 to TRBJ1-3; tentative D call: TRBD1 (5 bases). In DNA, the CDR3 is TGTGCCAGCAGCGTAGGGGGGTTTTCTGGAAACACCATATATTTT. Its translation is CASSVGGFSGNTIYF.